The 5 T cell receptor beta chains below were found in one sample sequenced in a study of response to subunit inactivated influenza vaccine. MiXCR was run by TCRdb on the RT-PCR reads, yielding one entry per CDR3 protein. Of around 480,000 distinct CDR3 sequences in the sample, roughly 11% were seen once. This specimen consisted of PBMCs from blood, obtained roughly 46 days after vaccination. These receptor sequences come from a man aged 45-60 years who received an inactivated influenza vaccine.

The CDR3 DNA sequence: TGTGCCAGCAGCTTGGGTAGGACGGCGGCGTGGGATACGCAGTATTTT. Residues: CASSLGRTAAWDTQYF. The chain couples TRBV7-9 to TRBJ2-3, with D unclear. Per germline, CDR1 SEHNR and CDR2 FQNEAQ (reference sequence). Trimming took off 3 bases at V and 6 bases at J, with 19 bases between the two ends. The length of the CDR3 is 16 residues.

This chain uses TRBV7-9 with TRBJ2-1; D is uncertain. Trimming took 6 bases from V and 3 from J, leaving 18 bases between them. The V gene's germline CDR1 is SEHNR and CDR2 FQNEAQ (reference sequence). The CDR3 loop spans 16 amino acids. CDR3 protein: CASSQAGRTNYNEQFF. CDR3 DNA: TGTGCCAGCAGTCAAGCAGGTCGAACGAACTACAATGAGCAGTTCTTC.

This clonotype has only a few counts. The CDR3 sequence: CASSLAGSLGGNQPQHF. The CDR3 coding sequence is TGTGCCAGCAGCTTGGCCGGGAGCCTGGGGGGCAATCAGCCCCAGCATTTT. The chain carries TRBV5-5 and TRBJ1-5, with D perhaps matching TRBD1 (5 bases). The germline gives CDR1 SGHKS, CDR2 YYEKEE (reference sequence). The CDR3 contains 17 residues. V dropped 0 bases and J dropped 2 bases, with 15 bases sitting between them.

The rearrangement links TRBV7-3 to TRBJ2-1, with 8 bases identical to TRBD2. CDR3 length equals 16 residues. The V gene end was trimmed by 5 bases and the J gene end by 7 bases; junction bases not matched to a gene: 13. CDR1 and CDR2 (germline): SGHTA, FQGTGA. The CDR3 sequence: CASSPRRVAGPNEQFF. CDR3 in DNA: TGTGCCAGCAGCCCCCGAAGAGTAGCGGGGCCAAATGAGCAGTTCTTC.

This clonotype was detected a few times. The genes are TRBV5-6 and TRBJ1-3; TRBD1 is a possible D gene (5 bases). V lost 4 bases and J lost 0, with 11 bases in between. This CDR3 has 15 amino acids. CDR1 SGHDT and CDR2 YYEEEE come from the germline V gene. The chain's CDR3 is CASSHDSYSGNTIYF. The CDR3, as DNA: TGTGCCAGCAGCCACGACAGTTACTCTGGAAACACCATATATTTT.